The following is a T cell receptor (beta chain) sequence with its context. The record originates from a study of T cells in tumors after PD-1 blockade. Whole-study context: No patient had prior checkpoint blockade, systemic immunosuppression, or radiotherapy within 4 weeks. Either cemiplimab 350 mg every 2 weeks or pembrolizumab 200 mg every 3 weeks was given. Daily vismodegib 150 mg continued in a subset of anti-PD-1-treated patients.

Template: tumor biopsy or peripheral blood genomic DNA, roughly 550-6,500 ng per sample. Generated by immunoSEQ multiplex PCR, the TCRdb table keeps only in-frame clones and is missing some. The sample contains approximately 47,000 clones, approximately 80% of which appear only once. The specimen was PBMCs, collected before anti-PD-1 therapy. This clonotype was sampled from a human donor with advanced basal cell or squamous cell carcinoma (not recorded which).

CDR3 residues: CASSRDRGPGGYGYTF. In nucleotides, the CDR3 is TGTGCCAGTAGTAGGGACAGGGGACCCGGGGGCTATGGCTACACCTTC. The chain has TRBV19 and TRBJ1-2; 10 nucleotides line up with TRBD1. Germline V gives CDR1 LNHDA, CDR2 SQIVND (reference sequence). Trimming at V came to 4 bases and at J to 4 bases, leaving 9 bases not matched to a gene. CDR3 length equals 16 residues. Complete variable domain (other parts from reference TRBV19 and TRBJ1-2): DGGITQSPKYLFRKEGQNVTLSCEQNLNHDAMYWYRQDPGQGLRLIYYSQIVNDFQKGDIAEGYSVSREKKESFPLTVTSAQKNPTAFYLCASSRDRGPGGYGYTFGSGTRLTVV.